The T cell receptor beta chain described here comes from a study of T cell responses to AZD1222 COVID-19 vaccine. Germline V CDR1 and CDR2: GTSNPN, SVGIG (reference sequence). V gave up 2 bases and J gave up 4 bases, with 8 bases separating them. The length of the CDR3 is 12 residues. Using immunoSEQ multiplex PCR, the repertoire was profiled, and TCRdb retains in-frame clones only, with some absent. The sample lists some 150,000 clones; approximately 94% were seen once. With regard to this clone: Other DNA sequences in this sample translate to the same CDR3.

The clonotype originates from an adult in good health. Sequences were derived from peripheral blood, sampled on day 0 of AZD1222 vaccination. The genes are TRBV30 and TRBJ1-2, with D maybe TRBD1 (5 bases). The CDR3 DNA reads TGTGCCTGGAGTCCCGGGGGCTATGGCTACACCTTC. Translating it yields CAWSPGGYGYTF.